Listed below are T cell receptor beta chains from one sample, sequenced in a study of blood T cell repertoires in COVID-19. The method was immunoSEQ multiplex PCR; TCRdb's version includes in-frame clones alone and lacks a portion of them. This table has approximately 140,000 clones, about 85% appearing once. The sample consisted of peripheral blood. The receptors here all came from a human donor with COVID-19, enrolled during active disease. The donor label of this sample is uncertain. Both conserved end residues are part of each CDR3. Each record gives: D gene, J gene, clone size, V gene, CDR3 DNA, CDR3 protein. D genes are given only for firm matches. Clone size appears in some rows only: once, few, many, or a class for an expanded clone.

TRBD1,TRBJ1-1,.,TRBV19,TGTGCCAGTAGTGTACTGACGGACAGGGAAGGCACTGAAGCTTTCTTT,CASSVLTDREGTEAFF
.,TRBJ1-4,.,TRBV24-1,TGTGCCACCAGTGATGAGGGCGGGAAACTGTTTTTT,CATSDEGGKLFF
.,TRBJ1-2,.,TRBV19,TGTGCCAGTAGTATATATTTCAGCCCGCAGGGCTATGGCTACACCTTC,CASSIYFSPQGYGYTF
TRBD1,TRBJ1-1,few,TRBV5-1,TGCGCCAGCGCACAGGGGGCGAACACTGAAGCTTTCTTT,CASAQGANTEAFF
.,TRBJ1-5,.,TRBV9,TGTGCCAGCAGCGTAACGGGGGATGAGGGTCAGCCCCAGCATTTT,CASSVTGDEGQPQHF
.,TRBJ2-5,.,TRBV2,TGTGCCAGCAGCCCCGACAGATACCAAGAGACCCAGTACTTC,CASSPDRYQETQYF
.,TRBJ2-1,once,TRBV7-3,TGTGCCAGCAGCCCGGGAGCAAGTTACTCCTACAATGAGCAGTTCTTC,CASSPGASYSYNEQFF
TRBD1,TRBJ1-2,.,TRBV5-1,TGCGCCAGCAGCTACTATGATCCCGGGACAGGGGGTGATGGCTACACCTTC,CASSYYDPGTGGDGYTF
.,TRBJ1-3,.,TRBV7-6,TGTGCCAGCAGCCCGAGTGCTGGCTCTGGAAACACCATATATTTT,CASSPSAGSGNTIYF
TRBD2,TRBJ2-5,.,TRBV11-1,TGTGCCAGCACCCTCGGGACTACACAAGAGACCCAGTACTTC,CASTLGTTQETQYF
.,TRBJ2-7,.,TRBV29-1,TGCAGCGTGGTGCGGGAAACCGGCGAGCAGTACTTC,CSVVRETGEQYF
.,TRBJ2-7,once,TRBV6-6,TGTGCCAGCAGCCCCGGGGCCTACGAGCAGTACTTC,CASSPGAYEQYF
TRBD1,TRBJ2-1,.,TRBV5-1,TGCGCCAGCAGTCGTGACAGGGCGACCTACAATGAGCAGTTCTTC,CASSRDRATYNEQFF
.,TRBJ1-6,many,TRBV19,TGTGCCAGTAGAACCGGGACTGTTTCACCCCTCCACTTT,CASRTGTVSPLHF
TRBD1,TRBJ2-7,.,TRBV9,TGTGCCAGCAGCACCTCCACAGGGGGCGCCTACGAGCAGTACTTC,CASSTSTGGAYEQYF
.,TRBJ2-7,few,TRBV28,TGTGCCAGCAGCTTCAGGAGGACAGATAAGTACGAGCAGTACTTC,CASSFRRTDKYEQYF
.,TRBJ1-4,.,TRBV29-1,TGCAGCGTTGTTCGGGGTGAAAAACTGTTTTTT,CSVVRGEKLFF
TRBD1,TRBJ2-6,.,TRBV5-1,TGCGCCAGCAGCACGGGACAGGGTGGTGGGGCCAACGTCCTGACTTTC,CASSTGQGGGANVLTF
.,TRBJ2-2,.,TRBV7-6,TGTGCCAGCAGCACCCTACAGGGTGGTACCGGGGAGCTGTTTTTT,CASSTLQGGTGELFF
TRBD1,TRBJ1-4,.,TRBV20-1,TGCAGTGCTAGGGGGGGACAGAAACTGTTTTTT,CSARGGQKLFF
TRBD1,TRBJ1-1,.,TRBV18,TGTGCCAGCTCACTTGGACAGGGGGCGAGGACTGAAGCTTTCTTT,CASSLGQGARTEAFF
TRBD1,TRBJ1-2,.,TRBV6-5,TGTGCCAGCAGTTATAGACAGGGGCACTCGCATGGCTACACCTTC,CASSYRQGHSHGYTF
TRBD2,TRBJ2-1,.,TRBV5-1,TGCGCCAGCAGCTTGACCCTAGCGGGAGGCTCCAATGAGCAGTTCTTC,CASSLTLAGGSNEQFF
.,TRBJ2-1,.,TRBV10-2,TGCGCCAGCACCCCGACCGGGGGGCCCTACAATGAGCAGTTCTTC,CASTPTGGPYNEQFF
.,TRBJ1-1,.,TRBV19,TGTGCCAGTAGTCCATGGGACACGGCGAACACTGAAGCTTTCTTT,CASSPWDTANTEAFF
.,TRBJ1-4,few,TRBV25-1,TGTGCCAGCAGTGCTCTACAGGCCTCCCACGAAAAACTGTTTTTT,CASSALQASHEKLFF
TRBD1,TRBJ1-2,.,TRBV18,TGTGCCAGCTCACCACGGGGACCGGGACAGGGAGTCCATGGCTACACCTTC,CASSPRGPGQGVHGYTF
TRBD2,TRBJ2-1,once,TRBV5-1,TGCGCCAGCAGCTTTCCCCTAGCGGGAGTTGATGAGCAGTTCTTC,CASSFPLAGVDEQFF
TRBD1,TRBJ1-2,.,TRBV2,TGTGCCAGCGGGAAACAGGGGGCGGCTAACTATGGCTACACCTTC,CASGKQGAANYGYTF
TRBD1,TRBJ1-2,.,TRBV27,TGTGCCAGCAGAAAGGGACAGGGGGCGGTTGGCTACACCTTC,CASRKGQGAVGYTF
TRBD1,TRBJ1-3,.,TRBV3-1/TRBV3-2,TGTGCCAGCAGCGACCCGACAGGGTACGGTGGAAACACCATATATTTT,CASSDPTGYGGNTIYF
.,TRBJ1-2,.,TRBV2,TGTGCCAGCAGTGAACGCCAGGGGTTCCTAGACCTAGCCTTC,CASSERQGFLDLAF
.,TRBJ2-7,.,TRBV25-1,TGTGCCAGCAGTGGGGGGGACAGTTCCTACGAGCAGTACTTC,CASSGGDSSYEQYF
TRBD2,TRBJ2-1,.,TRBV6-6,TGTGCCAGCAGCCCCGGGACTAGCGGGGGGAATGAGCAGTTCTTC,CASSPGTSGGNEQFF
.,TRBJ2-3,.,TRBV21-1,TGTGCCAGCAGCCTCCGGACAGGGCGGTGGGATACGCAGTATTTT,CASSLRTGRWDTQYF
.,TRBJ2-3,.,TRBV5-1,TGCGCCAGCAGCATACGAGGCGGCACAGATACGCAGTATTTT,CASSIRGGTDTQYF
TRBD1,TRBJ2-1,.,TRBV6-5,TGTGCCAGCAGCCGAGACAGGGGGAGCTACAATGAGCAGTTCTTC,CASSRDRGSYNEQFF
.,TRBJ2-5,.,TRBV7-9,TGTGCCAGCAGCTTAGCGGCAGGGGCCGACCAAGAGACCCAGTACTTC,CASSLAAGADQETQYF
.,TRBJ1-1,.,TRBV18,TGTGCCAGCTCACCTCGGGAGGAGCCGAACACTGAAGCTTTCTTT,CASSPREEPNTEAFF
.,TRBJ2-5,.,TRBV10-3,TGTGCCATCAGTGACAGGGGTCTGGAGACCCAGTACTTC,CAISDRGLETQYF
.,TRBJ1-2,.,TRBV15,TGTGCCACCAGCAGAGACGGAGCCGTCCAGGGCTACACCTTC,CATSRDGAVQGYTF
.,TRBJ2-3,.,TRBV7-6,TGTGCCAGCAGCTTACGGTCGCGGGGGCCTAGCACAGATACGCAGTATTTT,CASSLRSRGPSTDTQYF